Listed here are 8 T cell receptor beta chains from one sample, sequenced in a study of blood T cell repertoires in COVID-19. TCRdb's table, derived via immunoSEQ multiplex PCR, lists solely in-frame clones and lacks some. Found here are about 330,000 clones, 80% to 90% of them singletons; the top ten hold about 5%. Source material: PBMCs or T cells enriched from blood (not recorded which). Source of these receptors: a man aged 30 to 39 who had recovered from COVID-19.

The V and J genes are TRBV5-8 and TRBJ2-3; no firm D call. Germline CDR1 and CDR2: SGHTS and YDEGEE. This CDR3 region has 15 residues. Trimming pared 1 base from V and 0 bases from J, leaving 9 bases between. The CDR3 is CASSLTLRSTDTQYF. Written as DNA, the CDR3 is TGTGCCAGCAGCTTGACACTACGAAGCACAGATACGCAGTATTTT. The entire variable domain, with the rest obtained from reference TRBV5-8 and TRBJ2-3, is as follows: EAGVTQSPTHLIKTRGQQATLRCSPISGHTSVYWYQQALGLGLQFLLWYDEGEERNRGNFPPRFSGRQFPNYSSELNVNALELEDSALYLCASSLTLRSTDTQYFGPGTRLTVL.

V is TRBV7-9 and J is TRBJ2-7, with TRBD2 matching over 12 bases. Germline CDR1 SEHNR, CDR2 FQNEAQ (reference sequence). The V segment lost 5 bases and the J segment 3 bases; nucleotides outside the gene matches: 8. The CDR3 has 16 amino acids. DNA of the CDR3: TGTGCCAGCAGCCCACGGACTAGCGGGGTGATCTACGAGCAGTACTTC. Encoded protein: CASSPRTSGVIYEQYF. The whole variable domain, filled in from reference TRBV7-9 and TRBJ2-7, reads DTGVSQNPRHKITKRGQNVTFRCDPISEHNRLYWYRQTLGQGPEFLTYFQNEAQLEKSRLLSDRFSAERPKGSFSTLEIQRTEQGDSAMYLCASSPRTSGVIYEQYFGPGTRLTVT.

This clone was observed once. The V call is TRBV24-1, the J call TRBJ2-5, with TRBD1 identical over 11 bases. The V and J ends lost 2 bases and 6 bases, in that order; junction bases with no gene match: 1. The CDR3 loop spans 14 amino acids. Germline V gives CDR1 KGHDR, CDR2 SFDVKD. The CDR3 DNA sequence: TGTGCCACCAGTGATTCGGACAGGGGGCAGACCCAGTACTTC. This gives the protein CATSDSDRGQTQYF.

The gene calls are TRBV27 and TRBJ2-2; D uncertain. This CDR3 spans 17 amino acids. The V gene's germline CDR1 is MNHEY and CDR2 SMNVEV (reference sequence). The V and J ends lost 2 bases and 0 bases respectively, with 13 bases between them. The CDR3 DNA is TGTGCCAGCAGTTTAGTTTCTGGGCCAGCGAACACCGGGGAGCTGTTTTTT. Its translation: CASSLVSGPANTGELFF.

This rearrangement joins TRBV12-5 to TRBJ2-3; 10 bases match TRBD2. CDR1 and CDR2 from the germline V gene are LGHNT and FRNRAP. CDR3 size: 17 residues. J was trimmed by 0 bases and V by 3 bases; bases with no gene match: 6. CDR3: CASGFQRGGHSTDTQYF. The CDR3 nucleotides are TGTGCTAGTGGTTTCCAGCGGGGGGGTCATAGCACAGATACGCAGTATTTT.

The table lists this clone with a few counts. This chain links TRBV4-1 with TRBJ2-2; possibly TRBD2 for D (6 bases). The CDR3 is made up of 16 amino acids. Germline-derived CDR1 and CDR2 are MGHRA and YSYEKL. V dropped 1 base and J dropped 1 base, with 10 bases sitting between them. CDR3 amino acids: CASSQVLGGNTGELFF. The CDR3 DNA follows: TGCGCCAGCAGCCAAGTACTCGGGGGGAACACCGGGGAGCTGTTTTTT.

The CDR3 DNA sequence: TGCGCCAGCCACCTCGGGGAATATAATTCACCCCTCCACTTT. Translation: CASHLGEYNSPLHF. V and J are TRBV10-2 and TRBJ1-6; D remains ambiguous. Trimming cost V 8 bases and J 4 bases, with 12 bases left between them. The CDR3 totals 14 residues. Per the germline V gene, CDR1 is WSHSY and CDR2 is SAAADI.

This chain links TRBV27 with TRBJ2-5; D perhaps matches TRBD2 (6 bases). This CDR3 contains 14 residues. CDR1 MNHEY and CDR2 SMNVEV come from the germline V gene (reference sequence). V lost 6 bases to trimming and J lost 5 bases, with 16 bases between them. The CDR3 nucleotides are TGTGCCAGCAGGCGCGGAGGGGCGGGGGAGACCCAGTACTTC. Translation: CASRRGGAGETQYF.